The rows below give T cell receptor beta chains drawn from one sample of a study of T cells in Graves' hyperthyroidism and ophthalmopathy. MiXCR, run by TCRdb on the multiplex PCR reads, gives a single entry per CDR3 protein. Here the sample spans under 350,000 distinct CDR3 sequences, approximately 15% being singletons. The specimen sequenced was blood. The receptor source for this set is an older woman with Graves' ophthalmopathy. Both conserved end residues are part of each CDR3. A D gene is named only where the DNA matches it firmly. Rows may omit the clone size; those that give it use once, few, many or a size class.

>few|TRBJ1-6|13|TRBV20-1|.
CSASPGVESPLHF
TGCAGTGCTAGCCCCGGGGTGGAGTCACCCCTCCACTTT
>.|TRBJ1-1|12|TRBV20-1|.
CSAPNENTEAFF
TGCAGTGCTCCGAATGAGAACACTGAAGCTTTCTTT
>few|TRBJ1-6|18|TRBV7-8|.
CASSKLGPGSSYNSPLHF
TGTGCCAGCAGCAAACTTGGGCCGGGGAGCTCCTATAATTCACCCCTCCACTTT
>.|TRBJ2-5|14|TRBV5-1|.
CASSLEWGQETQYF
TGCGCCAGCAGCTTGGAGTGGGGCCAAGAGACCCAGTACTTC
>once|TRBJ1-1|14|TRBV3-1|.
CASTGHVLNTEAFF
TGTGCCAGCACCGGACACGTTCTGAACACTGAAGCTTTCTTT
>many|TRBJ2-7|14|TRBV20-1|TRBD2
CSAELAGVIYEQYF
TGCAGTGCAGAACTAGCGGGAGTCATATACGAGCAGTACTTC
>many|TRBJ2-5|13|TRBV29-1|.
CSVNGAGMETQYF
TGCAGCGTCAATGGGGCAGGGATGGAGACCCAGTACTTC
>.|TRBJ2-5|13|TRBV19|.
CASSIRRGETQYF
TGTGCCAGTAGTATACGCAGGGGAGAGACCCAGTACTTC
>many|TRBJ2-1|14|TRBV20-1|.
CSASRTSGMEEQFF
TGCAGTGCTAGTCGGACCAGCGGAATGGAGGAGCAGTTCTTC
>many|TRBJ1-2|17|TRBV7-2|TRBD1
CASSSGPQGARGYGYTF
TGTGCCAGCAGCTCCGGCCCCCAGGGGGCGAGGGGCTATGGCTACACCTTC
>many|TRBJ2-2|12|TRBV12-3/TRBV12-4|.
CASSVGVGELFF
TGTGCCAGCAGTGTAGGAGTCGGGGAGCTGTTTTTT
>.|TRBJ2-2|16|TRBV20-1|.
CSARDGRELNTGELFF
TGCAGTGCTAGAGATGGAAGGGAGCTAAACACCGGGGAGCTGTTTTTT
>.|TRBJ1-2|14|TRBV19|.
CASSASGVNYGYTF
TGTGCCAGTAGTGCGTCCGGGGTGAACTATGGCTACACCTTC
>once|TRBJ2-1|14|TRBV20-1|.
CSASRAHRENEQFF
TGCAGTGCTTCCCGGGCCCACCGGGAGAATGAGCAGTTCTTC
>.|TRBJ2-2|16|TRBV20-1|.
CSARGVGGGNTGELFF
TGCAGTGCTAGGGGGGTCGGGGGTGGGAACACCGGGGAGCTGTTTTTT
>many|TRBJ2-3|15|TRBV7-2|TRBD1
CASSLGTGGFDTQYF
TGTGCCAGCAGCTTAGGGACAGGGGGCTTTGATACGCAGTATTTT
>many|TRBJ2-5|13|TRBV20-1|.
CSARAGRQETQYF
TGCAGTGCTAGAGCGGGGAGGCAAGAGACCCAGTACTTC
>many|TRBJ1-2|14|TRBV20-1|.
CSARDRRTDYGYTF
TGCAGTGCTAGAGATCGGAGGACAGATTATGGCTACACCTTC
>.|TRBJ1-3|15|TRBV27|.
CASRTRGAPGNTIYF
TGTGCCAGCAGAACAAGAGGGGCTCCTGGAAACACCATATATTTT
>many|TRBJ2-3|14|TRBV15|.
CATSSRAAADTQYF
TGTGCCACCAGCAGCAGGGCAGCCGCAGATACGCAGTATTTT
>many|TRBJ2-5|16|TRBV2|TRBD2
CASSDRVTSGRRTQYF
TGTGCCAGCAGTGATCGAGTCACTAGCGGGAGACGAACCCAGTACTTC
>many|TRBJ2-1|15|TRBV20-1|.
CSARDWAGTYNEQFF
TGCAGTGCTAGAGATTGGGCGGGGACCTACAATGAGCAGTTCTTC
>many|TRBJ2-2|14|TRBV2|TRBD1
CASRDRTGTGELFF
TGTGCCAGCCGGGACAGGACGGGCACCGGGGAGCTGTTTTTT
>many|TRBJ2-7|15|TRBV9|.
CASSPHRNSRYEQYF
TGTGCCAGCAGCCCACACAGGAATTCCCGCTACGAGCAGTACTTC
>.|TRBJ2-1|15|TRBV6-2/TRBV6-3|TRBD2
CASSYASGSFNEQFF
TGTGCCAGCAGTTACGCTAGCGGGAGTTTCAATGAGCAGTTCTTC
>.|TRBJ2-5|15|TRBV6-2/TRBV6-3|.
CASSAGGEVQETQYF
TGTGCCAGCAGTGCCGGCGGGGAGGTACAAGAGACCCAGTACTTC